These 25 T cell receptor beta chains originate from one sample sequenced in a study of CD8 T cells in ankylosing spondylitis. TCRdb itself ran the 5' RACE reads through MiXCR, one entry per CDR3 protein. The sample includes more than 110,000 distinct CDR3 sequences, more than 7% of them seen just once. The sequenced material came from synovial fluid, either unsorted or a sorted T cell fraction (not recorded which). The receptors come from a male donor with ankylosing spondylitis.

This clonotype turned up a few times. This rearrangement joins TRBV24-1 to TRBJ1-3; D gene ambiguous. There are 15 residues in the CDR3. The germline V and J ends were trimmed by 4 bases and 1 base, with 10 bases remaining between them. Germline loops: CDR1 KGHDR, CDR2 SFDVKD. CDR3 sequence reads: CATSDPSKSGNTIYF. The CDR3 DNA follows: TGTGCCACCAGTGACCCGTCGAAATCTGGAAACACCATATATTTT.

This clonotype was seen at least ten times. The V gene is TRBV12-3 or TRBV12-4, the J gene TRBJ1-1, with D hard to call. Deletions cut 3 bases from V and 1 base from J, with 9 bases between. The CDR3 runs 14 residues. The CDR3 loop is CASSFNGRNTEAFF. The CDR3 DNA follows: TGTGCCAGCAGTTTCAATGGGAGGAACACTGAAGCTTTCTTT.

This clonotype was seen a few times. J is TRBJ2-5 and V is TRBV6-1; the match to TRBD2 covers 7 bases. J was trimmed by 0 bases and V by 6 bases; bases with no gene match: 10. The CDR3 spans 16 residues. CDR1 and CDR2 from the germline V gene are MNHNS and SASEGT. In nucleotides, the CDR3 is TGTGCCAGCAGCCCTGGGTGGGGAGGGTACCAAGAGACCCAGTACTTC. The encoded protein is CASSPGWGGYQETQYF.

The chain is built from TRBV15 and TRBJ1-5; 7 positions agree with TRBD1. CDR3 length: 18 residues. In germline, CDR1 is LNHNV, CDR2 YYDKDF (reference sequence). V was clipped by 0 bases and J by 5 bases; unmatched bases: 13. The CDR3, as DNA: TGTGCCACCAGCAGAGACCCCCCTTCACGGGACAGACATCAGCCCCAGCATTTT. This gives the protein CATSRDPPSRDRHQPQHF.

This clonotype was counted many times. The chain has TRBV20-1 and TRBJ2-1, with TRBD2 as a possible D gene (6 bases). The CDR3 length is 15 residues. CDR1 is DFQATT, CDR2 SNEGSKA, per germline (reference sequence). The V end was cut by 3 bases, the J end by 8 bases, with 20 bases between. The CDR3 DNA reads TGCAGTGCTAGTTTAACGTCACGCGGGATGGATGAGCAGTTCTTC. Translated: CSASLTSRGMDEQFF.

Ten or more counts support this clonotype. The J gene is TRBJ2-3, the V gene TRBV20-1, with TRBD2 as a possible D gene (8 bases). The germline gives CDR1 DFQATT, CDR2 SNEGSKA (reference sequence). The CDR3 totals 18 residues. Trimming shortened V by 1 base and J by 4 bases, and 24 bases separated the two germline ends. For the CDR3, the DNA is TGCAGTGCTAGAGGGACCCCGATAGCGGGACAGAGATCAGATACGCAGTATTTT. Translating gives CSARGTPIAGQRSDTQYF.

This clonotype turned up a few times. The J gene is TRBJ1-6, the V gene TRBV20-1; maybe TRBD1 (6 bases). Germline V gives CDR1 DFQATT, CDR2 SNEGSKA (reference sequence). CDR3 length: 13 residues. V lost 5 bases, J lost 5 bases, and 10 bases lay in between. CDR3 in amino acids: CSASDSNNSPLHF. The CDR3 DNA reads TGCAGTGCTTCGGACAGCAATAATTCACCCCTCCACTTT.

This clonotype was seen repeatedly, ten times or more. The V gene is TRBV10-3, the J gene TRBJ2-5, with D unresolved. The CDR3 loop spans 13 amino acids. Germline assignment: CDR1 ENHRY and CDR2 SYGVKD. Trimming took 6 bases from V and 3 from J, leaving 11 bases between them. The CDR3 DNA is TGTGCCATCAGCGCGCGTGTGGAAGAGACCCAGTACTTC. Its protein product is CAISARVEETQYF.

This clonotype occurred many times. The rearrangement uses TRBV5-1 and TRBJ2-2; perhaps D is TRBD1 or TRBD2 (6 bases each). The germline CDR1 and CDR2 sequences are SGHRS and YFSETQ. This CDR3 contains 13 residues. V shed 5 bases and J shed 7 bases, with 12 bases lying between them. CDR3 sequence reads: CASRDGGVGELFF. CDR3 bases: TGCGCCAGCAGGGACGGGGGCGTCGGGGAGCTGTTTTTT.

This clonotype was detected only a few times. This chain's CDR3 is CASSPLPTDSLTEAFF. CDR3 in DNA: TGTGCCAGCAGTCCACTACCTACGGACAGCCTCACTGAAGCTTTCTTT. The V gene is TRBV28, the J gene TRBJ1-1, with a weak D call TRBD1 (6 bases). Trimming left V 5 bases short and J 4 bases short, with 20 bases between. CDR1 and CDR2 (germline): MDHEN, SYDVKM. The CDR3 sequence is 16 residues long.

This clonotype was detected only a few times. The V gene is TRBV20-1, the J gene TRBJ2-2; the D is unclear. Germline lookup yields CDR1 DFQATT and CDR2 SNEGSKA (reference sequence). V was pared by 1 base and J by 5 bases, with 14 bases between. The length of the CDR3 is 15 residues. CDR3 protein: CSARVSGLRTGELFF. CDR3 nucleotide sequence: TGCAGTGCTAGAGTTTCTGGGCTGAGGACCGGGGAGCTGTTTTTT.

This clonotype was recorded many times. J is TRBJ2-4 and V is TRBV6-2 or TRBV6-3; TRBD1 matches 9 bases. Germline values: CDR1 MNHEY, CDR2 SVGEGT. The length of the CDR3 is 12 residues. V lost 5 bases, J lost 10 bases, and 3 bases stayed unmatched. This CDR3 reads CASSTGGRIQYF. The DNA of the CDR3 is TGTGCCAGCAGTACAGGGGGCCGGATTCAGTACTTC.

Only a few counts were recorded for this clonotype. The gene calls are TRBV20-1 and TRBJ2-1, with D perhaps TRBD1 or TRBD2 (7 bases each). V lost 6 bases and J lost 9, with 21 bases in between. The CDR3 is made up of 14 amino acids. Germline CDR1 reads DFQATT; CDR2 reads SNEGSKA (reference sequence). In DNA form, the CDR3 reads TGCAGTGCCATTATTTCCAGGGGGGGGTTTGAGCAGTTCTTC. This translates into CSAIISRGGFEQFF.

CDR3 nucleotides: TGCAGTGCTAGCCGTCGGAGCGGCAACAATGAGCAGTTCTTC. Its translation: CSASRRSGNNEQFF. The chain recombines TRBV20-1 with TRBJ2-1, with a tentative D call TRBD2 (5 bases). CDR1 and CDR2 from the germline V gene are DFQATT and SNEGSKA (reference sequence). V was trimmed by 3 bases and J by 5 bases, leaving 14 bases between them. This CDR3 is 14 amino acids long.

This clonotype was seen at least ten times. The rearrangement links TRBV2 to TRBJ1-4, with D uncertain. V lost 6 bases, J lost 3 bases, and 14 bases lay in between. In germline, CDR1 is SNHLY, CDR2 FYNNEI. CDR3 length: 15 residues. CDR3 in amino acids: CASRADIAANEKLFF. DNA of the CDR3: TGTGCCAGCAGAGCAGATATCGCGGCTAATGAAAAACTGTTTTTT. The full variable domain, in which reference TRBV2 and TRBJ1-4 provide the parts outside the CDR3, is EPEVTQTPSHQVTQMGQEVILRCVPISNHLYFYWYRQILGQKVEFLVSFYNNEISEKSEIFDDQFSVERPDGSNFTLKIRSTKLEDSAMYFCASRADIAANEKLFFGSGTQLSVL.

The V and J genes are TRBV7-6 and TRBJ2-3; D uncertain. The germline V and J ends were trimmed by 5 bases and 3 bases, with 12 bases remaining between them. Per germline, CDR1 SGHVS and CDR2 FNYEAQ. The CDR3 loop spans 14 amino acids. CDR3 residues: CASSPVSETDTQYF. Here the CDR3 DNA reads TGTGCCAGCAGCCCCGTCAGCGAGACAGATACGCAGTATTTT.

DNA of the CDR3: TGTGCCAGCAGCTTAGAGAGCTCTACTTCCTACGAGCAGTACTTC. It encodes CASSLESSTSYEQYF. The genes are TRBV7-6 and TRBJ2-7; no reliable D call. The CDR3 covers 15 residues. The germline V and J ends were trimmed by 1 base and 1 base, with 11 bases remaining between them. Germline lookup yields CDR1 SGHVS and CDR2 FNYEAQ. Together with reference TRBV7-6 and TRBJ2-7, the CDR3 gives the full variable domain: GAGVSQSPRYKVTKRGQDVALRCDPISGHVSLYWYRQALGQGPEFLTYFNYEAQQDKSGLPNDRFSAERPEGSISTLTIQRTEQRDSAMYRCASSLESSTSYEQYFGPGTRLTVT.

The chain joins TRBV7-2 to TRBJ1-2, with 11 bases identical to TRBD1. CDR1 SGHTA and CDR2 FQGNSA come from the germline V gene. J lost 3 bases, V lost 2 bases, and 2 bases had no gene match. CDR3 length: 15 amino acids. The CDR3 reads CASSLRGQGDYGYTF. CDR3 sequence (DNA): TGTGCCAGCAGCTTAAGGGGACAGGGGGACTATGGCTACACCTTC.

This clonotype has at least ten counts. The chain has TRBV10-3 and TRBJ1-2; 8 positions match TRBD1. CDR3 length equals 13 residues. Germline values: CDR1 ENHRY, CDR2 SYGVKD. V gave up 4 bases and J gave up 8 bases; unmatched junction bases: 6. The CDR3 protein is CAISVDRGKGYTF. The CDR3 DNA sequence: TGTGCCATCAGTGTCGACAGGGGAAAAGGCTACACCTTC.

This clonotype was found many times. The chain employs TRBV12-3 or TRBV12-4 and TRBJ1-1; TRBD1 agrees at 7 bases. The trim removed 5 bases at V and 6 bases at J, leaving 9 bases unmatched. The CDR3 totals 14 residues. CDR3 nucleotide sequence: TGTGCCAGCAGTCTTACAGGGGTTGGGGCTGAAGCTTTCTTT. Translating it yields CASSLTGVGAEAFF.

This clonotype was counted between two and nine times. The chain uses TRBV9 and TRBJ2-3, with D perhaps assigned TRBD1 or TRBD2 (6 bases each). CDR1 and CDR2 from the germline V gene are SGDLS and YYNGEE. The CDR3 has 15 amino acids. Trimming left V 6 bases short and J 2 bases short, with 16 bases between. The chain's CDR3 is CASTPKGDSTDTQYF. CDR3 sequence (DNA): TGTGCCAGCACTCCGAAGGGGGACTCCACAGATACGCAGTATTTT.

This clonotype appeared many times. The chain employs TRBV20-1 and TRBJ1-1; D possibly corresponds to TRBD1 (6 bases). Trimming took 1 base from V and 4 from J, leaving 13 bases between them. The CDR3 is 14 residues long. The germline V gene encodes CDR1 DFQATT and CDR2 SNEGSKA (reference sequence). CDR3 DNA: TGCAGTGCTAGAGGACCCAGGGGTGTCACTGAAGCTTTCTTT. Translation gives CSARGPRGVTEAFF.

This clonotype was detected a few times. CDR3 sequence: CASSFTGAGANVLTF. The DNA for the CDR3 is TGTGCCAGCAGCTTCACTGGGGCGGGGGCCAACGTCCTGACTTTC. The chain carries TRBV7-2 and TRBJ2-6, with D possibly matching TRBD1 (5 bases). In germline, CDR1 is SGHTA, CDR2 FQGNSA. This CDR3 is 15 amino acids long. Trimming stripped 3 bases from V and 4 bases from J, with 10 bases between. Full variable domain (missing parts from reference TRBV7-2 and TRBJ2-6): GAGVSQSPSNKVTEKGKDVELRCDPISGHTALYWYRQSLGQGLEFLIYFQGNSAPDKSGLPSDRFSAERTGGSVSTLTIQRTQQEDSAVYLCASSFTGAGANVLTFGAGSRLTVL.

The J gene is TRBJ1-6, the V gene TRBV7-9; possibly TRBD1 for D (5 bases). From germline, CDR1 is SEHNR and CDR2 FQNEAQ (reference sequence). This CDR3 has 15 residues. Between the trimmed V and J ends, which lost 5 bases and 8 bases, there was a span of 16 bases. The CDR3 region is CASSPSRTGDSPLHF. CDR3 DNA: TGTGCCAGCAGCCCGTCCCGCACGGGGGATTCACCCCTCCACTTT.

The chain is built from TRBV19 and TRBJ2-7; no firm D call. Germline assignment: CDR1 LNHDA and CDR2 SQIVND (reference sequence). The length of the CDR3 is 14 residues. Deletions cut 5 bases from V and 0 bases from J, with 11 bases between. The CDR3 is CASSWYATSYEQYF. CDR3 DNA: TGTGCCAGTAGTTGGTATGCAACCTCCTACGAGCAGTACTTC.